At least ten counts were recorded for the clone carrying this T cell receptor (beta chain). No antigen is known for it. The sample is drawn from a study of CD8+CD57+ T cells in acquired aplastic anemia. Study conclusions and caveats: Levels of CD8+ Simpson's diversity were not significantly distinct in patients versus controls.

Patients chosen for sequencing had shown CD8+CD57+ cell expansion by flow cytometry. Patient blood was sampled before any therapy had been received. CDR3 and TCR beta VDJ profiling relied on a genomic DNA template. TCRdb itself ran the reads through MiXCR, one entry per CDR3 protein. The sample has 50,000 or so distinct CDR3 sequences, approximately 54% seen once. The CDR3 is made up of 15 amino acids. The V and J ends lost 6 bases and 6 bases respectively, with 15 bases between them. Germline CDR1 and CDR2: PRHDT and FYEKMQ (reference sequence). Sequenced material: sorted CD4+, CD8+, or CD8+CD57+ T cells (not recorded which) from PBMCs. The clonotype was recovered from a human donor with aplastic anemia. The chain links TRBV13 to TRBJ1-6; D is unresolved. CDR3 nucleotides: TGTGCCAGCAGACAAAACAGCTGGGCTAATTCACCCCTCCACTTT. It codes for CASRQNSWANSPLHF.